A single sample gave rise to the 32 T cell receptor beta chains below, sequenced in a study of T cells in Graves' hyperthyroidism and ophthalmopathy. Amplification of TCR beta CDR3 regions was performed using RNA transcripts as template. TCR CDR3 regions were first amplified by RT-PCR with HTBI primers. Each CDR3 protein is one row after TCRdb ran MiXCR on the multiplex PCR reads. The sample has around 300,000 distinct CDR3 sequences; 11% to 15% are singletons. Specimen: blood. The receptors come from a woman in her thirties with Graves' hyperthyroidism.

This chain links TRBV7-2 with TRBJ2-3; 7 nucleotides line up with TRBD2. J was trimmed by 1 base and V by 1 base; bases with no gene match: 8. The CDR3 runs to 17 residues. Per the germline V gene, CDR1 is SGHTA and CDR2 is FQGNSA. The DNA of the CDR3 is TGTGCCAGCAGCTTAGGTGGTGGGCTAGCGGGCACAGATACGCAGTATTTT. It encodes CASSLGGGLAGTDTQYF.

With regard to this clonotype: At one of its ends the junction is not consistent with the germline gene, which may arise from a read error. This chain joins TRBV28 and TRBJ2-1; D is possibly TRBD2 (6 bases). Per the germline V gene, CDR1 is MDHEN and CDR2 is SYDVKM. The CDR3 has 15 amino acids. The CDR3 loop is CASSSGDSSHNEQFF. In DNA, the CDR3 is TGTGCCAGCAGTTCGGGGGATTCCTCCCACAATGAACAGTTCTTC.

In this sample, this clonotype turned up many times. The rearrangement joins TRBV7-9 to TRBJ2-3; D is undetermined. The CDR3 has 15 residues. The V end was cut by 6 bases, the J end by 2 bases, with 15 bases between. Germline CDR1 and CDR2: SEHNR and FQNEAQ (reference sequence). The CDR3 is CASSPFEANTDTQYF. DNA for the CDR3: TGTGCCAGCAGTCCTTTCGAGGCGAACACAGATACGCAGTATTTT.

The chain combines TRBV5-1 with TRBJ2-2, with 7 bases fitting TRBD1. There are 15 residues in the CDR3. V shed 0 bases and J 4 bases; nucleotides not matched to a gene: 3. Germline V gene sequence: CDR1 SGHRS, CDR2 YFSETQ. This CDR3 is CASSLGDRATGELFF. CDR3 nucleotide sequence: TGCGCCAGCAGCTTGGGGGACAGAGCCACCGGGGAGCTGTTTTTT.

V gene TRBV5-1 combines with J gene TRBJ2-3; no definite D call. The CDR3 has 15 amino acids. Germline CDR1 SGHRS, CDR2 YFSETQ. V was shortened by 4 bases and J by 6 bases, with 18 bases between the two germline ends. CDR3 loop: CASSLGWAGDDTQYF. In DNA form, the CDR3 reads TGCGCCAGCAGCCTGGGTTGGGCAGGCGACGATACGCAGTATTTT.

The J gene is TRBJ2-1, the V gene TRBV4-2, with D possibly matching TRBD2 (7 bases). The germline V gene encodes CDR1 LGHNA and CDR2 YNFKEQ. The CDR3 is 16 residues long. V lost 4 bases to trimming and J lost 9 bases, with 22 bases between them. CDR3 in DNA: TGTGCCAGCAGCCCGAGGGGGGCCGAGGGGGAGGGTGAGCAGTTCTTC. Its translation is CASSPRGAEGEGEQFF.

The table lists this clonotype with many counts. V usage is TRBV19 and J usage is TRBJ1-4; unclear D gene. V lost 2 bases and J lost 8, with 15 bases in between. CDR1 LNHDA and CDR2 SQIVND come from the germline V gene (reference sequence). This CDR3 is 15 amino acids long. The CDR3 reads CASSISSRSGEKLFF. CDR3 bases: TGTGCCAGTAGTATATCGTCCAGGTCGGGAGAAAAACTGTTTTTT.

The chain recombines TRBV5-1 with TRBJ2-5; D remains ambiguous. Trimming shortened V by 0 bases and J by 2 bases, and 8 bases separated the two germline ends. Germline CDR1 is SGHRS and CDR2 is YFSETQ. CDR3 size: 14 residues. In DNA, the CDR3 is TGCGCCAGCAGCTTGGTTGCGACTCAAGAGACCCAGTACTTC. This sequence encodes CASSLVATQETQYF.

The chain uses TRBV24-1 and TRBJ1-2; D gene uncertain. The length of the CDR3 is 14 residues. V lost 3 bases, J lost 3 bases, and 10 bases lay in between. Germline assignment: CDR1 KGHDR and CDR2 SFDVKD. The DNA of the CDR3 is TGTGCCACCAGTGATAAGGGCGGTTACTATGGCTACACCTTC. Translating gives CATSDKGGYYGYTF.

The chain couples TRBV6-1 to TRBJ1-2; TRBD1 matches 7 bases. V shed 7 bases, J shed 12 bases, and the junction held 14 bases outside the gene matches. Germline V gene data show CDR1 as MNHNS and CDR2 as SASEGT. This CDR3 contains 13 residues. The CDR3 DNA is TGTGCCAGCATCATCTCCGACAGGGTCCCCCACACCTTC. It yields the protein CASIISDRVPHTF.

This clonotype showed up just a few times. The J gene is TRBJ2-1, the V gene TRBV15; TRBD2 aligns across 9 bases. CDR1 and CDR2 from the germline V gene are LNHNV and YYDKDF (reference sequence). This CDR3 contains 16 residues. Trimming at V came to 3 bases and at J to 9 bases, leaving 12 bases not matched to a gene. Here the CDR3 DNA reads TGTGCCACCAGCAGGCGGGAGGGGATGCTTAGCGGTGAGCAGTTCTTC. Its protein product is CATSRREGMLSGEQFF.

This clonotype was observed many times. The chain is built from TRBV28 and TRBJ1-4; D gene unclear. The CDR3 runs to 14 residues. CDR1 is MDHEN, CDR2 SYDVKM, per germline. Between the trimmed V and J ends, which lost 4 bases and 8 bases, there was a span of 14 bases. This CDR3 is CASSSGVKREKLFF. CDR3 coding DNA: TGTGCCAGCAGTTCCGGGGTTAAGAGAGAAAAACTGTTTTTT.

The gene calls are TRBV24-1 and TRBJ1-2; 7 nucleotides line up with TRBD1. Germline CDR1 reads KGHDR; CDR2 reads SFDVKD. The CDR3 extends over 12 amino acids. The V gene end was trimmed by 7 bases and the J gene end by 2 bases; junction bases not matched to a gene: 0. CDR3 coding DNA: TGTGCCACCAGGGGACAGAACTATGGCTACACCTTC. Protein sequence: CATRGQNYGYTF.

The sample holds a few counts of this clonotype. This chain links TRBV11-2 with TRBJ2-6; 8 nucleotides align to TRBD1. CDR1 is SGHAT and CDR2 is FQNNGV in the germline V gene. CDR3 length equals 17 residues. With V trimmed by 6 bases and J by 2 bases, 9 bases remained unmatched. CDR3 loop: CASRSGRGRAGANVLTF. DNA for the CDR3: TGTGCCAGCAGATCCGGCAGGGGGCGTGCTGGGGCCAACGTCCTGACTTTC. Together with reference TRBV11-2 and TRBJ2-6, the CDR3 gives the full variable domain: EAGVAQSPRYKIIEKRQSVAFWCNPISGHATLYWYQQILGQGPKLLIQFQNNGVVDDSQLPKDRFSAERLKGVDSTLKIQPAKLEDSAVYLCASRSGRGRAGANVLTFGAGSRLTVL.

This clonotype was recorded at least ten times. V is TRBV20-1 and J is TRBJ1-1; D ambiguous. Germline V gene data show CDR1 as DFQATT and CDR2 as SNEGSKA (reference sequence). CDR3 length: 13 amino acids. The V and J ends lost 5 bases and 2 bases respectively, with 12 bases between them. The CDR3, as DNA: TGCAGTGCTCCTAAGAAGCGTAACACTGAAGCTTTCTTT. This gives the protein CSAPKKRNTEAFF.

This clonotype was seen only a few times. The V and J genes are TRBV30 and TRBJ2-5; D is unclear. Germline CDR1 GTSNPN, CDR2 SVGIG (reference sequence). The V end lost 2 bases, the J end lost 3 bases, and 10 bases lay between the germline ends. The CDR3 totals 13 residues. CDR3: CAWSISAKETQYF. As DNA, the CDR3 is TGTGCCTGGAGTATCAGCGCTAAAGAGACCCAGTACTTC. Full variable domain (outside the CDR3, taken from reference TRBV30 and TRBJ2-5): SQTIHQWPATLVQPVGSPLSLECTVEGTSNPNLYWYRQAAGRGLQLLFYSVGIGQISSEVPQNLSASRPQDRQFILSSKKLLLSDSGFYLCAWSISAKETQYFGPGTRLLVL.

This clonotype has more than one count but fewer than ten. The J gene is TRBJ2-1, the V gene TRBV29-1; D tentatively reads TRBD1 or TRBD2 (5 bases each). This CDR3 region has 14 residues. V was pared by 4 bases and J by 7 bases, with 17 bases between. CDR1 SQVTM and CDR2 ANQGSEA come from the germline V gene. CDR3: CSVGGSWRSNEQFF. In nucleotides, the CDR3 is TGCAGCGTTGGGGGGTCTTGGCGGTCAAATGAGCAGTTCTTC.

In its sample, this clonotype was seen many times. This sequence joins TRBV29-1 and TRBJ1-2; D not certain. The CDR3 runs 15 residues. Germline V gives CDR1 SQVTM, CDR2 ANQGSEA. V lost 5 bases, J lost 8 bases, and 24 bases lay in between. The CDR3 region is CSVPTNSAEEWGYTF. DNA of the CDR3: TGCAGCGTTCCGACGAATTCCGCGGAAGAATGGGGCTACACCTTC.

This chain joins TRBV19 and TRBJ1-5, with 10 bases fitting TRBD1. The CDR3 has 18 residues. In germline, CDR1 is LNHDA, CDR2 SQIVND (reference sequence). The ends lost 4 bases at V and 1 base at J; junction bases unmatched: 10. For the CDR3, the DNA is TGTGCCAGTAGTAACCCCGACAGGGGGCGAGGGAGCAATCAGCCCCAGCATTTT. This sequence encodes CASSNPDRGRGSNQPQHF.

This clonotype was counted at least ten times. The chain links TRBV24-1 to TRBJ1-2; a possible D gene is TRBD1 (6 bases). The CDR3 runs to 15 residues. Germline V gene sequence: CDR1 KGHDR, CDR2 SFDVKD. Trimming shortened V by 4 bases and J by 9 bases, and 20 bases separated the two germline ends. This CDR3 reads CATSDRGTSHKRYTF. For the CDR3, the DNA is TGTGCCACCAGTGACCGCGGGACATCACATAAACGCTACACCTTC.

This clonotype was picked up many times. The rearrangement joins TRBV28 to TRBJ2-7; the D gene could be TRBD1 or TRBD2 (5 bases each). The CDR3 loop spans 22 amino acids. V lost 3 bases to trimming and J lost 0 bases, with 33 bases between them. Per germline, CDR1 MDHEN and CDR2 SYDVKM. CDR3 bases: TGTGCCAGCAGTTTGGTGGGGATTGAGTCGTTGGGTGGGGGATACCCCTCCTACGAGCAGTACTTC. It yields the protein CASSLVGIESLGGGYPSYEQYF.

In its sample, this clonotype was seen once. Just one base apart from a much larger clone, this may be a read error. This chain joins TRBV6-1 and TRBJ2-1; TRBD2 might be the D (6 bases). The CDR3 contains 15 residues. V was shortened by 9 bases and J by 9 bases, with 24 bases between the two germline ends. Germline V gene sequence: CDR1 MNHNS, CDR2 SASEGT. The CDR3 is CASGLGGSLPGEQFF. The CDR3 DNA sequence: TGTGCCAGTGGACTTGGGGGGAGCCTACCTGGTGAGCAGTTCTTC.

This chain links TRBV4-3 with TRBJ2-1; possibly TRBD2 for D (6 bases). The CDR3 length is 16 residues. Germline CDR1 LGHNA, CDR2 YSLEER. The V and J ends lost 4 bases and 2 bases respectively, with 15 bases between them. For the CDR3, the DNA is TGCGCCAGCAGCCCTTCGGGGGAGGTTCCCTACAATGAGCAGTTCTTC. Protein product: CASSPSGEVPYNEQFF.

CDR3 in amino acids: CASSQDTGGGQPQHF. In DNA form, the CDR3 reads TGTGCCAGCAGCCAAGATACCGGGGGAGGACAGCCCCAGCATTTT. The rearrangement uses TRBV3-1 and TRBJ1-5; tentative D call: TRBD1 (5 bases). Germline CDR1 reads LGHDT; CDR2 reads YNNKEL (reference sequence). Trimming stripped 0 bases from V and 7 bases from J, with 13 bases between. The CDR3 spans 15 residues. Complete variable domain (other parts from reference TRBV3-1 and TRBJ1-5): DTAVSQTPKYLVTQMGNDKSIKCEQNLGHDTMYWYKQDSKKFLKIMFSYNNKELIINETVPNRFSPKSPDKAHLNLHINSLELGDSAVYFCASSQDTGGGQPQHFGDGTRLSIL.

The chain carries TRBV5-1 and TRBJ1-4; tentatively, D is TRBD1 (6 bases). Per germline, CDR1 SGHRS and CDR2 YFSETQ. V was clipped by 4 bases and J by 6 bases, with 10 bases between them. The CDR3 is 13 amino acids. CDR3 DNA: TGCGCCAGCAGCAGGACAGTTGATGAAAAACTGTTTTTT. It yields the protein CASSRTVDEKLFF.

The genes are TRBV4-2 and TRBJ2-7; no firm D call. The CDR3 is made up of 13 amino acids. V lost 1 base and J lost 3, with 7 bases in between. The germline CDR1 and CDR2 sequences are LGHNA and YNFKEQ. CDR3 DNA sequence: TGTGCCAGCAGCCAAGGCAAGGACTACGAGCAGTACTTC. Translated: CASSQGKDYEQYF.

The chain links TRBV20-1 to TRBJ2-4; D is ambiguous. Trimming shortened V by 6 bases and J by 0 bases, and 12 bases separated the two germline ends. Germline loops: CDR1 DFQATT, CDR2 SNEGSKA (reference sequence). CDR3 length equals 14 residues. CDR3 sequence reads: CSATTALAKNIQYF. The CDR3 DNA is TGCAGTGCAACGACTGCACTAGCCAAAAACATTCAGTACTTC.

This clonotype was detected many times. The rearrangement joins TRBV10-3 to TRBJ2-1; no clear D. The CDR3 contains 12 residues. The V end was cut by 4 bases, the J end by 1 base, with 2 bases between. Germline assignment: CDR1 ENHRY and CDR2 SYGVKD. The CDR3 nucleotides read TGTGCCATCAGTGGTTCCTACAATGAGCAGTTCTTC. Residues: CAISGSYNEQFF.

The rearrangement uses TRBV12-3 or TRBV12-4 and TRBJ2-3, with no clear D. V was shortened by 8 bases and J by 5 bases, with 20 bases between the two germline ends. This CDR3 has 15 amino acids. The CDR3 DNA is TGTGCCAGCTCGCCCCCTGAATCAACTTTAGATACGCAGTATTTT. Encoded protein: CASSPPESTLDTQYF.

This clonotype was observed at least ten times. The chain's CDR3 is CASTSWQVSTDTQYF. As DNA, the CDR3 is TGTGCCAGCACCTCCTGGCAGGTTAGCACAGATACGCAGTATTTT. This rearrangement joins TRBV12-3 or TRBV12-4 to TRBJ2-3; D unresolved. The germline V and J ends were trimmed by 7 bases and 0 bases, with 14 bases remaining between them. This CDR3 comprises 15 residues.

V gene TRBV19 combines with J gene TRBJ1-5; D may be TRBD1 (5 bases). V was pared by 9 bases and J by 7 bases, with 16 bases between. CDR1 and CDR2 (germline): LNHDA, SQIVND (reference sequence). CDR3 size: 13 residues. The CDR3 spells CASATGGGQPQHF. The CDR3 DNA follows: TGTGCCAGCGCAACGGGTGGGGGACAGCCCCAGCATTTT.

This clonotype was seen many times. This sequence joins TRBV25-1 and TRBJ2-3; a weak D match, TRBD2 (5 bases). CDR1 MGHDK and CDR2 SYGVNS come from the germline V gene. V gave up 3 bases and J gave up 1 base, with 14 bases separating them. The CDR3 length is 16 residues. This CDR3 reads CASSDTRAGRTDTQYF. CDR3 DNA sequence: TGTGCCAGCAGTGATACTCGGGCGGGCCGCACAGATACGCAGTATTTT.